These 24 T cell receptor beta chains share one sample of origin, sequenced in a study of Graves' ophthalmopathy and Graves' hyperthyroidism. Transcripts of RNA were the source for amplifying TCR beta CDR3 regions. The authors performed first-round RT-PCR with HTBI primers and then a second-round multiplex PCR. Using its own MiXCR run on the multiplex PCR reads, TCRdb lists one record per CDR3 protein. The repertoire holds about 700,000 distinct CDR3 sequences, with under 50% as singletons. Sequences were obtained from peripheral blood. All receptors come from an adult man with Graves' ophthalmopathy.

In its sample, this clonotype was seen many times. The chain links TRBV19 to TRBJ2-7, with TRBD2 identical over 11 bases. The J segment lost 3 bases and the V segment lost 1 base, leaving 5 bases of the junction unmatched. Per the germline V gene, CDR1 is LNHDA and CDR2 is SQIVND (reference sequence). CDR3 length equals 16 residues. CDR3 protein: CASSIAGLAVNYEQYF. The CDR3 coding sequence is TGTGCCAGTAGTATAGCGGGACTAGCGGTGAACTACGAGCAGTACTTC.

The chain couples TRBV12-3 or TRBV12-4 to TRBJ2-2, with 10 bases matching TRBD1. V shed 5 bases, J shed 7 bases, and the junction held 10 bases outside the gene matches. The CDR3 contains 16 residues. In DNA form, the CDR3 reads TGTGCCAGCAGTACCCTTGGACAGGGGGGGGTCGGGGAGCTGTTTTTT. This encodes CASSTLGQGGVGELFF.

This clonotype was observed many times. This chain joins TRBV2 and TRBJ1-3; D may be TRBD1 (6 bases). V was cut by 6 bases and J by 14 bases, with 17 bases left in between. The germline CDR1 and CDR2 sequences are SNHLY and FYNNEI. The CDR3 covers 12 residues. The CDR3 here is CASRPHEGDVYF. The CDR3, as DNA: TGTGCCAGCAGGCCCCACGAGGGGGACGTATATTTT.

This clonotype was seen a handful of times. The V call is TRBV5-1, the J call TRBJ1-2; D call uncertain. The V gene's germline CDR1 is SGHRS and CDR2 YFSETQ. The CDR3 has 13 amino acids. V was trimmed by 5 bases and J by 2 bases, leaving 10 bases between them. This chain's CDR3 is CASRVRINYGYTF. CDR3 nucleotides: TGCGCCAGCAGAGTCAGAATCAACTATGGCTACACCTTC.

To note about this clonotype: This may come from a read error, since a much larger clone is one base off. The gene calls are TRBV6-6 and TRBJ2-6; D remains ambiguous. Germline CDR1 is MNHNY and CDR2 is SVGAGI (reference sequence). This CDR3 region has 15 residues. The CDR3 coding sequence is TGTGCCAACAGTTCCCCGGTCTCTGGGGCCAACGTCCTGACTTTC. Its translation: CANSSPVSGANVLTF.

V usage is TRBV10-2 and J usage is TRBJ1-2; 7 positions agree with TRBD1. The CDR3 runs 11 residues. The J segment lost 6 bases and the V segment lost 10 bases, leaving 5 bases of the junction unmatched. CDR1 is WSHSY, CDR2 SAAADI, per germline. For the CDR3, the DNA is TGCGCCACCAGGGACAGAGATGGCTACACCTTC. Translation gives CATRDRDGYTF.

This clonotype was counted ten times or more. The V call is TRBV7-2, the J call TRBJ2-7; 8 bases align to TRBD1. V was pared by 5 bases and J by 2 bases, with 8 bases of the junction left unmatched. The CDR3 extends over 15 amino acids. In germline, CDR1 is SGHTA, CDR2 FQGNSA. CDR3 residues: CASSPGTGLAYEQYF. The CDR3 coding sequence is TGTGCCAGCAGCCCCGGGACAGGCCTTGCCTACGAGCAGTACTTC. The whole variable domain, remainder taken from reference TRBV7-2 and TRBJ2-7, is GAGVSQSPSNKVTEKGKDVELRCDPISGHTALYWYRQSLGQGLEFLIYFQGNSAPDKSGLPSDRFSAERTGGSVSTLTIQRTQQEDSAVYLCASSPGTGLAYEQYFGPGTRLTVT.

This chain joins TRBV7-6 and TRBJ2-2; D remains unclear. The germline gives CDR1 SGHVS, CDR2 FNYEAQ. CDR3 size: 16 residues. Trimming left V 6 bases short and J 5 bases short, with 19 bases between. The CDR3 sequence: CASSSVGSSGTGELFF. CDR3 DNA sequence: TGTGCCAGCAGTTCAGTAGGCTCCTCCGGGACCGGGGAGCTGTTTTTT.

On this clonotype itself: One end of the junction fails to match germline, which may point to a read error. The chain joins TRBV11-1 to TRBJ1-5; D is ambiguous. The CDR3 extends over 15 amino acids. Germline loops: CDR1 SGHAT, CDR2 FQDESV (reference sequence). The DNA of the CDR3 is TGCGCCAGCAGCCAAGAGGACGGGAGCAATCAGCCCCAGCATTTT. This codes for CASSQEDGSNQPQHF.

The chain employs TRBV7-2 and TRBJ1-5; no definite D call. The ends were cut back, 0 bases at V and 14 bases at J, with 17 bases in the middle. The CDR3 covers 14 residues. Germline CDR1 is SGHTA and CDR2 is FQGNSA. Here the CDR3 reads CASSLAHGVSYEHF. As DNA, the CDR3 is TGTGCCAGCAGCTTAGCGCATGGGGTCTCCTACGAGCATTTT.

This chain uses TRBV6-6 with TRBJ2-2; 9 nucleotides line up with TRBD1. This CDR3 has 17 residues. The germline V gene has CDR1 MNHNY and CDR2 SVGAGI (reference sequence). J gave up 4 bases and V 4 bases, and 10 bases lay outside the gene matches. Here the CDR3 reads CASSSSDRDRVTGELFF. DNA of the CDR3: TGTGCCAGCAGTTCATCGGACCGGGACAGGGTCACCGGGGAGCTGTTTTTT.

In its sample, this clonotype was seen many times. V and J are TRBV7-9 and TRBJ2-7; D gene uncertain. The CDR3 consists of 12 residues. With 2 bases removed from V and 5 bases from J, the gap between germline ends came to 7 bases. CDR1 SEHNR and CDR2 FQNEAQ come from the germline V gene (reference sequence). CDR3: CASSLFTDEQYF. CDR3 in DNA: TGTGCCAGCAGCTTATTCACGGACGAGCAGTACTTC. Looking up the rest from reference TRBV7-9 and TRBJ2-7 gives the full variable domain: DTGVSQNPRHKITKRGQNVTFRCDPISEHNRLYWYRQTLGQGPEFLTYFQNEAQLEKSRLLSDRFSAERPKGSFSTLEIQRTEQGDSAMYLCASSLFTDEQYFGPGTRLTVT.

This clonotype came up many times. The chain has TRBV2 and TRBJ1-1, with 8 positions matching TRBD1. Germline V gene sequence: CDR1 SNHLY, CDR2 FYNNEI. The CDR3 is 14 amino acids. The ends lost 4 bases at V and 5 bases at J; junction bases unmatched: 6. The CDR3 coding sequence is TGTGCCAGCAGTGGGTCCGGGACAGGAACTGAAGCTTTCTTT. This translates into CASSGSGTGTEAFF.

This clonotype was counted ten times or more. The chain couples TRBV7-6 to TRBJ1-4; no clear D. CDR3 size: 14 residues. V lost 3 bases, J lost 1 base, and 6 bases lay in between. The germline V gene has CDR1 SGHVS and CDR2 FNYEAQ. CDR3 nucleotides: TGTGCCAGCAGCTTCGGGGTAACTAATGAAAAACTGTTTTTT. Residues: CASSFGVTNEKLFF.

This clonotype was observed a handful of times. One end of the junction varies from germline; a read error may be responsible. The chain couples TRBV19 to TRBJ1-5; weak D call: TRBD1 (6 bases). This CDR3 is built from 18 residues. CDR1 and CDR2 from the germline V gene are LNHDA and SQIVND (reference sequence). CDR3 DNA: TGTGCCAGTTCGGTTATGGGGGCGGGGGGGATCAGCAGTCAGCCCCAGCATTTT. Its protein product is CASSVMGAGGISSQPQHF. Drawing the rest from reference TRBV19 and TRBJ1-5, the complete variable domain is DGGITQSPKYLFRKEGQNVTLSCEQNLNHDAMYWYRQDPGQGLRLIYYSQIVNDFQKGDIAEGYSVSREKKESFPLTVTSAQKNPTAFYLCASSVMGAGGISSQPQHFGDGTRLSIL.

With respect to this clonotype: This may arise from a read error, as a much more abundant clone is one base away. The chain has TRBV20-1 and TRBJ2-7; 8 bases align to TRBD1. This CDR3 spans 16 amino acids. Germline V gives CDR1 DFQATT, CDR2 SNEGSKA (reference sequence). CDR3 amino acids: CSARNPEQGDSCEQYF. CDR3 DNA: TGCAGTGCTAGGAACCCCGAACAGGGGGACTCCTGCGAGCAGTACTTC.

V is TRBV29-1 and J is TRBJ1-1; the match to TRBD1 covers 8 bases. The CDR3 consists of 11 residues. V was clipped by 6 bases and J by 3 bases; unmatched bases: 0. The germline V gene encodes CDR1 SQVTM and CDR2 ANQGSEA. The CDR3 here is CSVTGDTEAFF. The CDR3 DNA is TGCAGCGTGACAGGGGACACTGAAGCTTTCTTT.

V gene TRBV20-1 combines with J gene TRBJ2-7; 11 bases match TRBD2. The junction had 2 bases not matched to a gene; V was cut back by 1 base and J by 3 bases. The germline gives CDR1 DFQATT, CDR2 SNEGSKA (reference sequence). CDR3 length equals 14 residues. Here the CDR3 reads CSARGTSGFYEQYF. In nucleotides, the CDR3 is TGCAGTGCTAGAGGGACTAGCGGGTTCTACGAGCAGTACTTC.

The table lists this clonotype with many counts. V gene TRBV19 combines with J gene TRBJ2-7; 8 bases match TRBD2. V lost 5 bases, J lost 2 bases, and 11 bases stayed unmatched. The CDR3 length is 16 residues. The germline V gene encodes CDR1 LNHDA and CDR2 SQIVND (reference sequence). The CDR3 region has the DNA TGTGCCAGTAGTCCCCGAGGTTGGCGGGGGGCCTACGAGCAGTACTTC. Translated: CASSPRGWRGAYEQYF.

This clonotype was observed many times. One junction end does not reproduce the germline sequence, and a read error may be involved. The genes are TRBV5-1 and TRBJ2-2; 7 bases agree with TRBD2. CDR3 length: 14 residues. Germline loops: CDR1 SGHRS, CDR2 YFSETQ. Here the CDR3 DNA reads TGTGCCAGCAGTTTAGCGGGTGACACCGGGGAGCTGTTTTTT. It is translated as CASSLAGDTGELFF.

This clonotype has just a few counts. The chain uses TRBV12-3 or TRBV12-4 and TRBJ2-7; TRBD2 agrees at 9 bases. CDR3 length: 13 amino acids. The J segment lost 6 bases and the V segment lost 9 bases, leaving 9 bases of the junction unmatched. The CDR3 reads CASAGGPYSEQYF. The CDR3 bases are TGTGCCAGTGCGGGAGGGCCGTACAGCGAGCAGTACTTC.

This clonotype was observed once. The V gene is TRBV4-3, the J gene TRBJ1-5; D not resolved. The CDR3 is 16 residues long. Trimming shortened V by 3 bases and J by 1 base, and 13 bases separated the two germline ends. Germline CDR1 reads LGHNA; CDR2 reads YSLEER. The CDR3 nucleotides read TGCGCCAGCAGCCAGACCCCGGGAGACAGCAATCAGCCCCAGCATTTT. Translation: CASSQTPGDSNQPQHF.

V usage is TRBV24-1 and J usage is TRBJ2-3; D is possibly TRBD1 (5 bases). This CDR3 comprises 14 residues. The V gene lost 7 bases and the J gene lost 4 bases, with 14 bases spanning the gap. Germline V gene data show CDR1 as KGHDR and CDR2 as SFDVKD. This chain's CDR3 is CATSAQGVADTQYF. CDR3 in DNA: TGTGCCACCAGCGCCCAGGGTGTTGCAGATACGCAGTATTTT.

This clonotype came up many times. The chain uses TRBV7-6 and TRBJ2-2; D might be TRBD1 (6 bases). This CDR3 comprises 15 residues. Germline V gene data show CDR1 as SGHVS and CDR2 as FNYEAQ. Trimming took 2 bases from V and 1 from J, leaving 8 bases between them. CDR3 region: CASSLPTGNTGELFF. The CDR3 DNA reads as TGTGCCAGCAGCTTACCGACAGGGAACACCGGGGAGCTGTTTTTT.